The 26 T cell receptor beta chains below were found in one sample sequenced in a study of blood T cell repertoires in COVID-19. Data came from immunoSEQ multiplex PCR; TCRdb stores just in-frame clones and leaves some out. The repertoire holds some 38,000 clones, with about 90% as singletons. Sequenced sample: peripheral blood. These receptors were obtained from a man aged 55 to 70 with active or convalescent COVID-19.

The chain employs TRBV24-1 and TRBJ2-5; TRBD2 matches at 9 bases. CDR3 size: 16 residues. Germline trimming cut 3 bases from V and 7 bases from J; bases unmatched to any gene: 11. Per germline, CDR1 KGHDR and CDR2 SFDVKD. For the CDR3, the DNA is TGTGCCACCAGTGATCCTGACGGCGGGGGGGCTAGGACCCAGTACTTC. It is translated as CATSDPDGGGARTQYF.

The chain couples TRBV2 to TRBJ1-5, with a tentative D call TRBD1 (6 bases). CDR3 length: 16 amino acids. V dropped 3 bases and J dropped 1 base, with 13 bases sitting between them. In germline, CDR1 is SNHLY, CDR2 FYNNEI. The CDR3 reads CASSDPDSRSNQPQHF. The CDR3 DNA reads TGTGCCAGCAGTGACCCGGACAGTCGGAGCAATCAGCCCCAGCATTTT.

A few counts support this clone. The gene calls are TRBV7-3 and TRBJ2-1; 8 positions match TRBD1. V shed 7 bases, J shed 0 bases, and the junction held 2 bases outside the gene matches. The CDR3 extends over 14 amino acids. CDR1 is SGHTA and CDR2 is FQGTGA in the germline V gene. In DNA form, the CDR3 reads TGTGCCAGCAAGCAGGGGGCCTCCTACAATGAGCAGTTCTTC. This codes for CASKQGASYNEQFF.

This rearrangement joins TRBV3-1 (or the pseudogene TRBV3-2) to TRBJ2-2, with D possibly TRBD1 on 5 matching bases. The V gene lost 3 bases and the J gene lost 6 bases, with 8 bases spanning the gap. CDR1 is LGHDT, CDR2 YNNKEL, per germline (reference sequence). There are 13 residues in the CDR3. The CDR3 here is CASSHRVPGELFF. The CDR3, as DNA: TGTGCCAGCAGCCACAGGGTTCCCGGGGAGCTGTTTTTT.

The chain carries TRBV3-1 (or the pseudogene TRBV3-2) and TRBJ1-1; 10 bases align to TRBD1. The CDR3 is 16 amino acids. The germline CDR1 and CDR2 sequences are LGHDT and YNNKEL (reference sequence). Trimming at V came to 4 bases and at J to 5 bases, leaving 10 bases not matched to a gene. CDR3 DNA: TGTGCCAGCAGCCCCTCATGGAGGGACAGGGGAACTGAAGCTTTCTTT. Its translation is CASSPSWRDRGTEAFF.

V is TRBV5-1 and J is TRBJ2-7; D is possibly TRBD1 (6 bases). Germline V gene lookup returns CDR1 SGHRS and CDR2 YFSETQ. V was trimmed by 3 bases and J by 1 base, leaving 17 bases between them. The CDR3 is 16 residues long. The CDR3 is CASSYSPDRPSYEQYF. For the CDR3, the DNA is TGCGCCAGCAGCTACTCCCCTGACAGGCCTTCCTACGAGCAGTACTTC.

The chain links TRBV9 to TRBJ2-2; D gene ambiguous. V gave up 1 base and J gave up 3 bases, with 13 bases separating them. Germline CDR1 is SGDLS and CDR2 is YYNGEE. This CDR3 spans 16 amino acids. For the CDR3, the DNA is TGTGCCAGCAGCGTATTACCGAGACTCGACACCGGGGAGCTGTTTTTT. This gives the protein CASSVLPRLDTGELFF. Full variable domain (rest looked up from reference TRBV9 and TRBJ2-2): DSGVTQTPKHLITATGQRVTLRCSPRSGDLSVYWYQQSLDQGLQFLIQYYNGEERAKGNILERFSAQQFPDLHSELNLSSLELGDSALYFCASSVLPRLDTGELFFGEGSRLTVL.

The gene calls are TRBV19 and TRBJ2-5; 10 nucleotides agree with TRBD2. The trim removed 5 bases at V and 1 base at J, leaving 4 bases unmatched. The CDR3 spans 15 residues. Germline V gene lookup returns CDR1 LNHDA and CDR2 SQIVND (reference sequence). The CDR3 DNA follows: TGTGCCAGTAGTGCGGGACTAGCGACCCAAGAGACCCAGTACTTC. Translated: CASSAGLATQETQYF.

This chain connects TRBV28 to TRBJ2-4, with D possibly matching TRBD1 (6 bases). The germline gives CDR1 MDHEN, CDR2 SYDVKM. This CDR3 has 15 amino acids. Trimming stripped 6 bases from V and 4 bases from J, with 16 bases between. CDR3 in amino acids: CASSSGASAKNIQYF. In DNA, the CDR3 is TGTGCCAGCAGCTCAGGGGCCAGCGCGAAAAACATTCAGTACTTC.

The chain combines TRBV7-9 with TRBJ2-5; no clear D gene. In germline, CDR1 is SEHNR, CDR2 FQNEAQ (reference sequence). Trimming removed 2 bases at V and 1 base at J, with 20 bases between. The CDR3 loop spans 18 amino acids. The CDR3 DNA reads TGTGCCAGCAGCTTATGGAGTATGGCTACAAGATTCCAAGAGACCCAGTACTTC. Its translation: CASSLWSMATRFQETQYF.

The chain employs TRBV5-1 and TRBJ2-7; TRBD2 matches at 8 bases. The CDR3 covers 15 residues. Germline values: CDR1 SGHRS, CDR2 YFSETQ. V lost 4 bases, J lost 3 bases, and 9 bases stayed unmatched. The CDR3 sequence: CASSRGSGLDYEQYF. For the CDR3, the DNA is TGCGCCAGCAGCCGAGGGTCGGGACTAGACTACGAGCAGTACTTC.

The J gene is TRBJ2-3, the V gene TRBV6-6; no clear D gene. Germline V gene sequence: CDR1 MNHNY, CDR2 SVGAGI (reference sequence). V shed 6 bases and J shed 6 bases, with 16 bases lying between them. This CDR3 region has 14 residues. The CDR3 bases are TGTGCCAGCAGCCCTTGGGCTATTACGGATACGCAGTATTTT. It translates to CASSPWAITDTQYF.

Of note for this clone: This sample includes further DNA sequences coding for the same CDR3. V usage is TRBV7-2 and J usage is TRBJ2-7; 11 nucleotides align to TRBD2. Germline V gene sequence: CDR1 SGHTA, CDR2 FQGNSA. V lost 1 base and J lost 2; bases outside the gene matches: 1. CDR3 length equals 15 residues. CDR3 residues: CASSLVGLAAYEQYF. CDR3 coding DNA: TGTGCCAGCAGCTTAGTGGGACTAGCGGCCTACGAGCAGTACTTC.

To note about this clone: Germline is not matched at one junction end, which may reflect a read error. V usage is TRBV7-7 and J usage is TRBJ2-1; D unclear. The CDR3 extends over 12 amino acids. Germline values: CDR1 SSHAT, CDR2 FNYEAQ (reference sequence). The CDR3 bases are TGTGCTAGCAGCTTACTTATTAGTGAGCAGTTCTTC. It codes for CASSLLISEQFF.

The CDR3 loop is CATGQGKNTEAFF. CDR3 DNA sequence: TGTGCCACGGGACAGGGGAAAAACACTGAAGCTTTCTTT. J is TRBJ1-1 and V is TRBV7-9; 10 bases align to TRBD1. Germline V lookup: CDR1 SEHNR, CDR2 FQNEAQ (reference sequence). J gave up 2 bases and V 10 bases, and 4 bases lay outside the gene matches. This CDR3 is built from 13 residues.

The chain couples TRBV7-9 to TRBJ2-1; 7 bases are shared with TRBD1. From germline, CDR1 is SEHNR and CDR2 FQNEAQ (reference sequence). The CDR3 is 12 residues long. V trimming: 4 bases; J trimming: 8 bases; junction bases outside the gene matches: 2. This chain's CDR3 is CASSSDRDEQFF. CDR3 nucleotide sequence: TGTGCCAGCAGCTCCGACAGGGATGAGCAGTTCTTC.

This chain joins TRBV28 and TRBJ2-7; possibly TRBD1 for D (6 bases). Trimming removed 8 bases from V and 4 bases from J, with 12 bases in between. The CDR3 is 12 residues long. Germline V lookup: CDR1 MDHEN, CDR2 SYDVKM. The CDR3 is CASQGSTYEQYF. CDR3 nucleotides: TGTGCCAGCCAGGGGTCGACGTACGAGCAGTACTTC.

This clone was seen just once. The V call is TRBV11-2, the J call TRBJ2-1; 9 nucleotides align to TRBD2. V gave up 5 bases and J gave up 7 bases; unmatched junction bases: 12. The length of the CDR3 is 16 residues. Germline CDR1 SGHAT, CDR2 FQNNGV. The CDR3 reads CASSPPPGLAGNEQFF. CDR3 bases: TGTGCCAGCAGCCCCCCTCCGGGGCTAGCGGGAAATGAGCAGTTCTTC.

V gene TRBV19 combines with J gene TRBJ2-7; a weak D match, TRBD1 (6 bases). The CDR3 totals 14 residues. CDR1 LNHDA and CDR2 SQIVND come from the germline V gene (reference sequence). V was clipped by 3 bases and J by 3 bases, with 12 bases between them. CDR3 sequence reads: CASSMGTRYYEQYF. CDR3 DNA: TGTGCCAGTAGTATGGGGACACGTTACTACGAGCAGTACTTC.

The chain couples TRBV27 to TRBJ1-3; the match to TRBD1 covers 8 bases. Germline CDR1 MNHEY, CDR2 SMNVEV (reference sequence). With 6 bases clipped from V and 10 bases from J, the junction kept 8 bases outside the gene matches. CDR3 size: 13 residues. The CDR3 DNA is TGTGCCAGCAGGGACAGGGTGGTCCCGACCATATATTTT. Protein sequence: CASRDRVVPTIYF.

The V call is TRBV9, the J call TRBJ2-3; TRBD2 matches 9 bases. V lost 4 bases to trimming and J lost 6 bases; unmatched junction nucleotides: 15. Germline values: CDR1 SGDLS, CDR2 YYNGEE. The CDR3 spans 17 residues. CDR3 sequence reads: CASSFRAGGPLVDTQYF. CDR3 DNA sequence: TGTGCCAGCAGCTTTCGGGCGGGAGGGCCGTTGGTGGATACGCAGTATTTT.

This clone came up once. V is TRBV6-4 and J is TRBJ1-6; no reliable D call. Germline V CDR1 and CDR2: MRHNA, SNTAGT. The CDR3 runs 15 residues. V lost 3 bases, J lost 7 bases, and 13 bases lay in between. CDR3 region: CASSEQSGGNSPLHF. The CDR3 DNA reads TGTGCCAGCAGTGAGCAGAGTGGAGGCAATTCACCCCTCCACTTT.

The rearrangement links TRBV24-1 to TRBJ1-2, with TRBD1 matching over 8 bases. In germline, CDR1 is KGHDR, CDR2 SFDVKD. This CDR3 has 14 residues. Unmatched junction bases numbered 4, after V lost 4 bases and J lost 4 bases. This CDR3 reads CATSDHRGVYGYTF. The CDR3 nucleotides read TGTGCCACCAGTGACCACAGGGGGGTCTATGGCTACACCTTC.

The chain recombines TRBV6-5 with TRBJ2-7, with a possible D match to TRBD1 (6 bases). CDR1 and CDR2 from the germline V gene are MNHEY and SVGAGI. The length of the CDR3 is 15 residues. The germline V and J ends were trimmed by 6 bases and 0 bases, with 15 bases remaining between them. Here the CDR3 reads CASRETGTYSYEQYF. CDR3 DNA: TGTGCCAGCAGAGAGACCGGGACATACTCCTACGAGCAGTACTTC.

J is TRBJ2-5 and V is TRBV18; TRBD1 agrees at 9 bases. CDR1 and CDR2 from the germline V gene are KGHSH and LQKENI. The length of the CDR3 is 15 residues. V gave up 0 bases and J gave up 3 bases; unmatched junction bases: 2. In DNA, the CDR3 is TGTGCCAGCTCACCACCGAGGACAGGGGAAGAGACCCAGTACTTC. Translated, it gives CASSPPRTGEETQYF.

The chain employs TRBV5-8 and TRBJ2-1, with D hard to call. The CDR3 length is 14 residues. Germline CDR1 reads SGHTS; CDR2 reads YDEGEE. The V gene lost 1 base and the J gene lost 6 bases, with 11 bases spanning the gap. CDR3 residues: CASSLRVYRNEQFF. In nucleotides, the CDR3 is TGTGCCAGCAGCTTGCGGGTCTACCGCAATGAGCAGTTCTTC.